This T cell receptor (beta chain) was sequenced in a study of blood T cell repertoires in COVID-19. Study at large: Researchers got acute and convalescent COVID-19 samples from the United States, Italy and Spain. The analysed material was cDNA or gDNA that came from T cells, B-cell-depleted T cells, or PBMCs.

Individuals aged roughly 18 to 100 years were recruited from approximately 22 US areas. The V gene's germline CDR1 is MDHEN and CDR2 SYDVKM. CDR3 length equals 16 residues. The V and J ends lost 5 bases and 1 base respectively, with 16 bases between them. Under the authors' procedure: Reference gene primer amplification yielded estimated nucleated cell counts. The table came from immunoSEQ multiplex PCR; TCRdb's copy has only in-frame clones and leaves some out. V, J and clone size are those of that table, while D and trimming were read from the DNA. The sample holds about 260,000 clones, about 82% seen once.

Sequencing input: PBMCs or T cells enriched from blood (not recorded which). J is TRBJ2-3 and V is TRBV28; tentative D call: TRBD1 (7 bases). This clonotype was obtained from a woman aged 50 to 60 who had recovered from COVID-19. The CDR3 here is CASSPRGATGTDTQYF. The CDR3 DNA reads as TGTGCCAGCAGTCCCAGGGGGGCGACAGGCACAGATACGCAGTATTTT.